This T cell receptor (beta chain) emerged from a study of esophageal squamous cell carcinoma tumors (dated by TCRdb to 2020 to 2023). About the study as a whole: Principal component analysis with K-means clustering of immunohistochemical values for T-cell and checkpoint markers was used to divide patients into immuno relation high and low groups. Across the roughly ten cases, 1,671,742 TCRalpha and some 1.2 million TCRbeta total reads were obtained, of which approximately 32,000 and 35,000 were unique. The goal of the study was to evaluate both the diversity of the TCR repertoire and the shared TCR repertoires of T cells inside the tumor environment of esophageal squamous cell carcinoma. The wider cohort included about 50 esophageal squamous cell carcinoma patients in Japan who were treated with surgery, of whom around 21 were high and around 30 were low immuno relation cases. TCR sequencing was performed on ten or so patients, consisting of five randomly selected high immuno relation cases and five background-matched low immuno relation cases. Overall study outcomes, separate from this receptor: Total TCR repertoire counts did not differ between groups, but significant repertoire counts were higher in the high immuno relation group. Of the approximately 11 cases, a few showed one dominant TCRalpha VJ recombination along with apparently reduced TCRalpha diversity. Shared V|J recombination candidates may have been selected by chance because variation in the TCRalphabeta repertoire was large. Because TCRalpha and TCRbeta chains were sequenced separately, chain pairing and recognized antigens remained unknown. Only a few cases were included in the TCR repertoire analysis, and no investigation at the CDR3 clonotype level was performed.

To note about this clonotype: Its target antigen remains unknown. No base quality information exists; no much larger clone differs at one position.

Receptor amplification or capture employed 5' RACE. PCR with KAPA HiFi used TCRalpha or TCRbeta constant-region primers plus a P20EA primer, followed by nested second PCR with CA2 or CB2. Amplification of TCR genes was performed by unbiased adaptor ligation RT-PCR, in which reverse transcription was carried out with Superscript III and a polyT18-containing BSL-18E primer. Following second-strand synthesis and blunting, the P10EA/P20EA adaptor was ligated to the 5' end of the cDNA, and NotI digestion was then performed. For both the first and second PCRs, around 19 cycles of 98 degrees C for 20 s, 65 degrees C for 30 s and 72 degrees C for 1 min were run. The Nextera XT Index kit v2 Set A was used to index the amplicons, which were then pooled in equimolar amounts and quantified with a Qubit 2.0 Fluorometer. For sequencing, the Illumina MiSeq platform generated 2x300 bp paired-end reads. In the source study's methods: Reads were assigned to V and J genes by highest identity to IMGT reference sequences using Repertoire Genesis software ver.1.0. CDR3 was defined as the region from Cys104 to Phe118 plus Gly119 and was translated, and unique sequence reads were defined as those with distinct V, J and CDR3 amino acids. A shared V|J combination was chosen only when it reached significance in both a Fisher's exact test in edgeR and a Mann Whitney U test. After singletons were removed and 500 repertoire combinations were bootstrapped, the repertoire dissimilarity index was calculated using the R rdi package. In TCRdb, the public reads were trimmed at Q25 with fastp and aligned with MiXCR, with productive beta chains retained. Each entry merges the rows of one CDR3 protein and shows their most common DNA and genes. TCRdb's processing, not the study's, gives the V and J calls here. Here the sample has approximately 1,200 distinct CDR3 sequences; more than 10% occur a single time. Jointly, the top ten make up 31% of the sample.

Enrollment excluded patients who had received neoadjuvant chemotherapy or who had no clinical information. All of the TCR-sequenced cases shown were male, and each had a subtotal esophagectomy with 2- or 3-field lymphadenectomy. RNA was isolated from bulk tumor tissue sections using a Qiagen AllPrep kit, and no T-cell sorting was performed. Until RNA extraction, small sections of tumor tissue removed at surgery were kept in RNAlater reagent at -80 degrees C. This sequence originates from a man aged 45-85 years with esophageal squamous cell carcinoma. Sequences were obtained from tumor tissue.

The DNA is TGTGCCAGCAGCTTGCGAAGCACAGATACGCAGTATTTT. This codes for CASSLRSTDTQYF. This chain is built from TRBV5-6 and TRBJ2-3; too little of a D gene remains to name it. V is cut by 1 base and J by 0 bases, and the space between the germline ends is 3 bases. From the cysteine through the phenylalanine, the CDR3 covers 13 amino acids. This entry keeps only the CDR3 DNA: 39 bases, framed from base 1. The germline V gene yields SGHDT for CDR1 and YYEEEE for CDR2.